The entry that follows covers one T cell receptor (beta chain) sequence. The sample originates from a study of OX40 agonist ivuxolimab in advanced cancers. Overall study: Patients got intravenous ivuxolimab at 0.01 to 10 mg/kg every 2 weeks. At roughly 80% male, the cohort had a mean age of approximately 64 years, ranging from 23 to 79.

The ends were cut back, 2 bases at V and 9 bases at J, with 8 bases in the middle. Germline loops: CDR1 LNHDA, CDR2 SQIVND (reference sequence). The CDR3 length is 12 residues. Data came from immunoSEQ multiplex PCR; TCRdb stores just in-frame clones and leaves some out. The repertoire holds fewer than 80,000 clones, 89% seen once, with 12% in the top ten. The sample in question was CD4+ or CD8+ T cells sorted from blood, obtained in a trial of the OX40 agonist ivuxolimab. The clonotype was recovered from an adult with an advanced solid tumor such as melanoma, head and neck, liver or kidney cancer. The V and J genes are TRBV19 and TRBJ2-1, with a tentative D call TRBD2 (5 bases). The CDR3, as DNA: TGTGCCAGTAGTATACAAGGGAGTGAGCAGTTCTTC. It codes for CASSIQGSEQFF.